The TCR beta chain described here comes from a study of CD8 T cells in Susac syndrome. Trimming removed 3 bases at V and 0 bases at J, with 4 bases between. This CDR3 contains 13 residues. Reverse transcription of about 0.45 to 1 ug RNA was carried out with random hexamers. MiXCR was run by TCRdb on the immunoSEQ multiplex PCR reads, yielding one entry per CDR3 protein. The repertoire includes over 120,000 distinct CDR3 sequences, 94% of them detected once, and nearly 0.085% sits in the top ten. This TCR was recovered from a human donor in good health. The chain employs TRBV12-3 or TRBV12-4 and TRBJ2-3, with no clear D. Material for sequencing was CD4+ T cells from PBMCs. In DNA, the CDR3 is TGTGCCAGCAGTTTCCACAGCACAGATACGCAGTATTTT. Its translation: CASSFHSTDTQYF.